This T cell receptor (beta chain) appears in the sequencing data of a study of blood T cell repertoires in COVID-19. About the study: COVID-19 samples from acute and convalescent phases originated in the United States, Italy and Spain. PBMCs, B-cell-depleted T cells, or T cells provided the cDNA or gDNA that made up the material.

This clone was recorded a few times. The CDR3 spans 14 residues. Germline V gene lookup returns CDR1 SNHLY and CDR2 FYNNEI. Germline trimming cut 3 bases from V and 5 bases from J; bases unmatched to any gene: 4. The authors' processing: Using reference gene primer amplification, nucleated cell counts were estimated. The data were produced by immunoSEQ multiplex PCR, yet TCRdb's version contains in-frame clones alone and is incomplete. Clone size and V and J calls were adopted from that table, with D and trimming inferred from the DNA. The data contain about 120,000 clones, 70% to 90% of them seen just once; the ten biggest clones take up around 4.2%.

The gene calls are TRBV2 and TRBJ1-1; 9 nucleotides line up with TRBD1. The sequence came from a man between 60 and 75 years old with acute or convalescent COVID-19. The specimen sequenced was peripheral blood. The CDR3 region has the DNA TGTGCCAGCAGTGAGACAGGGGGGGGAACTGAAGCTTTCTTT. It encodes CASSETGGGTEAFF.